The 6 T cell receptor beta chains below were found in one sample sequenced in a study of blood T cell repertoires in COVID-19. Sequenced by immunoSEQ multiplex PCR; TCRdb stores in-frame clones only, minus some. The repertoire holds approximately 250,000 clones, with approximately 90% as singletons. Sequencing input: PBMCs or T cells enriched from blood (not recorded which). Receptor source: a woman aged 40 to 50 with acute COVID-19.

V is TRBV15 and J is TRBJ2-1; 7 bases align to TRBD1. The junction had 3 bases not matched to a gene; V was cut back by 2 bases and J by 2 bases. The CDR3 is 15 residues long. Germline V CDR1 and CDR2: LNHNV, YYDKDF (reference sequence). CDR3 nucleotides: TGTGCCACCAGCAGACTAGGGACAGCCTACAATGAGCAGTTCTTC. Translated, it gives CATSRLGTAYNEQFF.

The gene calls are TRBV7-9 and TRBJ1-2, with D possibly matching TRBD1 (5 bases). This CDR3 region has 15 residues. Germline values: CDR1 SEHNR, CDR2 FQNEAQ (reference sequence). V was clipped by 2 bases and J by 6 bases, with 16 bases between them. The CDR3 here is CASSLRTQDQNGYTF. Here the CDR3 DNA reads TGTGCCAGCAGCTTAAGAACACAGGATCAAAATGGCTACACCTTC. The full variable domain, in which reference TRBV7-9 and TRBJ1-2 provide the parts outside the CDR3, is DTGVSQNPRHKITKRGQNVTFRCDPISEHNRLYWYRQTLGQGPEFLTYFQNEAQLEKSRLLSDRFSAERPKGSFSTLEIQRTEQGDSAMYLCASSLRTQDQNGYTFGSGTRLTVV.

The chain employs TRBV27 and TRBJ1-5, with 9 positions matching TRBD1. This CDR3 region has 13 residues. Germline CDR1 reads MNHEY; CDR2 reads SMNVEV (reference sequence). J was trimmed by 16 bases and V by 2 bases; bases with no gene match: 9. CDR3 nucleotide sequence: TGTGCCAGCAGTTTAGGGGCCGGGACAGGGATCCATTTT. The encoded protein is CASSLGAGTGIHF.

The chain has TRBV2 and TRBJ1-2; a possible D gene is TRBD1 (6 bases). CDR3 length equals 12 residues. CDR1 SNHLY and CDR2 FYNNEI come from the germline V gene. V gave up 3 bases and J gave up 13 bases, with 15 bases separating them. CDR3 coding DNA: TGTGCCAGCAGTGAGGGGGCTTGGAAGTGCACCTTC. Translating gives CASSEGAWKCTF.

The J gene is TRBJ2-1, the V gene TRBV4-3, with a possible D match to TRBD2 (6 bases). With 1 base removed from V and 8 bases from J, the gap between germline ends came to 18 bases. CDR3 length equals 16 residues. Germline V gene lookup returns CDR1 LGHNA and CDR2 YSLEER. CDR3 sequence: CASSQVFSGPGDEQFF. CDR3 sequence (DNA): TGCGCCAGCAGCCAAGTTTTTAGCGGCCCGGGTGATGAGCAGTTCTTC.

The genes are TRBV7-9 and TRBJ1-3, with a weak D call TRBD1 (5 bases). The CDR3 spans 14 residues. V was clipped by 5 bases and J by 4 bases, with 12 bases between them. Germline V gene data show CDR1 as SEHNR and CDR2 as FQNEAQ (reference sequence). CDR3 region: CASSPSGNGNTIYF. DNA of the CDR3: TGTGCCAGCAGCCCCTCAGGGAACGGAAACACCATATATTTT.